The 27 T cell receptor beta chains presented below share a single source sample, sequenced in a study of shared clonotypes between healthy human individuals. TCRdb keeps only in-frame clones here, not all; method: immunoSEQ multiplex PCR. This sample has a few million clones, with about 94% found just once. The sequenced sample consisted of naive CD4+ T cells sorted from blood. Subset given: CD45RA+ positively selected. The receptors here all came from a young man in good health.

The V call is TRBV9, the J call TRBJ2-1, with D possibly being TRBD1 (6 bases). V was clipped by 0 bases and J by 12 bases, with 13 bases between them. This CDR3 is 13 amino acids long. Germline V gene data show CDR1 as SGDLS and CDR2 as YYNGEE. The CDR3 DNA reads TGTGCCAGCAGCGTAGAAGGGACAAAGGGGCAGTTCTTC. It is translated as CASSVEGTKGQFF.

This chain links TRBV18 with TRBJ2-5; 7 bases are shared with TRBD2. Germline V gene sequence: CDR1 KGHSH, CDR2 LQKENI. The length of the CDR3 is 16 residues. V was pared by 3 bases and J by 2 bases, with 9 bases of the junction left unmatched. CDR3: CASSPGLVPTQETQYF. The CDR3 nucleotides are TGTGCCAGCTCACCTGGACTAGTCCCTACTCAAGAGACCCAGTACTTC.

The chain combines TRBV18 with TRBJ2-7; D could derive from TRBD1 or TRBD2 (6 bases each). V was shortened by 4 bases and J by 4 bases, with 14 bases between the two germline ends. This CDR3 contains 14 residues. Germline CDR1 is KGHSH and CDR2 is LQKENI. CDR3 residues: CASSQAGGKYEQYF. The CDR3 DNA follows: TGTGCCAGCTCACAGGCCGGGGGCAAATACGAGCAGTACTTC.

The V call is TRBV2, the J call TRBJ2-1; TRBD2 agrees at 13 bases. With 2 bases clipped from V and 9 bases from J, the junction kept 7 bases outside the gene matches. Looked up from germline, CDR1 is SNHLY and CDR2 is FYNNEI. The CDR3 length is 16 residues. The CDR3 protein is CASSERGTSGDAEQFF. As DNA, the CDR3 is TGTGCCAGCAGTGAACGGGGGACTAGCGGGGATGCTGAGCAGTTCTTC.

The rearrangement uses TRBV30 and TRBJ2-2; 7 bases fit TRBD1. Trimming removed 4 bases from V and 4 bases from J; junction bases left unmatched: 6. The CDR3 spans 14 residues. CDR1 is GTSNPN and CDR2 is SVGIG in the germline V gene (reference sequence). CDR3 region: CAWTKKGATGELFF. The CDR3 DNA is TGTGCCTGGACAAAGAAGGGGGCCACCGGGGAGCTGTTTTTT.

The genes are TRBV6-1 and TRBJ2-3; 9 bases are a match to TRBD1. The CDR3 runs to 16 residues. The germline V gene encodes CDR1 MNHNS and CDR2 SASEGT. The V gene end was trimmed by 0 bases and the J gene end by 7 bases; junction bases not matched to a gene: 8. This CDR3 reads CASSEAGTGLGNTQYF. CDR3 DNA: TGTGCCAGCAGTGAAGCGGGGACAGGGTTGGGGAATACGCAGTATTTT.

The V call is TRBV5-1, the J call TRBJ2-5; D is unclear. The ends were cut back, 4 bases at V and 2 bases at J, with 6 bases in the middle. The V gene's germline CDR1 is SGHRS and CDR2 YFSETQ. The CDR3 totals 12 residues. CDR3 region: CASSIHQETQYF. The CDR3, as DNA: TGCGCCAGCAGCATTCATCAAGAGACCCAGTACTTC.

V and J are TRBV6-5 and TRBJ2-3, with no clear D. V was trimmed by 4 bases and J by 3 bases, leaving 8 bases between them. There are 13 residues in the CDR3. Germline V gene lookup returns CDR1 MNHEY and CDR2 SVGAGI. The CDR3 loop is CASSFTGTDTQYF. The CDR3 DNA reads as TGTGCCAGCAGTTTTACCGGGACAGATACGCAGTATTTT.

This clone was observed once. This sequence joins TRBV9 and TRBJ2-6; D ambiguous. Germline V gene data show CDR1 as SGDLS and CDR2 as YYNGEE. This CDR3 has 16 amino acids. Trimming took 4 bases from V and 2 from J, leaving 13 bases between them. CDR3: CASSPRLDPGANVLTF. DNA for the CDR3: TGTGCCAGCAGCCCTCGACTCGACCCTGGGGCCAACGTCCTGACTTTC.

The rearrangement joins TRBV6-1 to TRBJ2-7; D unclear. This CDR3 region has 11 residues. Germline V gene lookup returns CDR1 MNHNS and CDR2 SASEGT. Trimming removed 9 bases from V and 3 bases from J, with 9 bases in between. CDR3: CASGLNYEQYF. The CDR3 bases are TGTGCCAGTGGGTTAAACTACGAGCAGTACTTC.

The genes are TRBV28 and TRBJ1-2; 7 bases line up with TRBD1. The ends lost 7 bases at V and 1 base at J; junction bases unmatched: 6. The germline gives CDR1 MDHEN, CDR2 SYDVKM. This CDR3 has 14 residues. CDR3 bases: TGTGCCAGCACCATGGGACAGCTTAACTATGGCTACACCTTC. Amino acid sequence: CASTMGQLNYGYTF.

This chain links TRBV4-1 with TRBJ1-6; D remains unclear. CDR1 and CDR2 (germline): MGHRA, YSYEKL. V was cut by 4 bases and J by 0 bases, with 19 bases left in between. This CDR3 comprises 19 residues. The CDR3 is CASSPRVLQARSYNSPLHF. The CDR3 nucleotides are TGCGCCAGCAGCCCAAGAGTGCTCCAGGCCCGCTCCTATAATTCACCCCTCCACTTT.

A word on this clone: Other nucleotide sequences from this sample produce the same CDR3. The chain combines TRBV18 with TRBJ2-7; 7 nucleotides line up with TRBD1. CDR3 length equals 14 residues. Losses at the gene ends were 6 bases for V and 4 bases for J; bases not matched to a gene: 9. The germline gives CDR1 KGHSH, CDR2 LQKENI. CDR3 nucleotide sequence: TGTGCCAGCTCCCCCGGGACAGAGGATTACGAGCAGTACTTC. Its translation is CASSPGTEDYEQYF.

This chain connects TRBV7-9 to TRBJ2-1, with 8 bases lining up with TRBD1. The V segment lost 4 bases and the J segment 3 bases; nucleotides outside the gene matches: 8. The CDR3 covers 16 residues. Germline CDR1 and CDR2: SEHNR and FQNEAQ (reference sequence). The CDR3 DNA follows: TGTGCCAGCAGCTCTCGGACAGGGAAAGACTACAATGAGCAGTTCTTC. Its translation: CASSSRTGKDYNEQFF. The whole variable domain, filled in from reference TRBV7-9 and TRBJ2-1, reads DTGVSQNPRHKITKRGQNVTFRCDPISEHNRLYWYRQTLGQGPEFLTYFQNEAQLEKSRLLSDRFSAERPKGSFSTLEIQRTEQGDSAMYLCASSSRTGKDYNEQFFGPGTRLTVL.

The chain has TRBV9 and TRBJ1-6, with 7 bases that match TRBD1. Germline lookup yields CDR1 SGDLS and CDR2 YYNGEE. Germline trimming cut 1 base from V and 7 bases from J; bases unmatched to any gene: 5. The CDR3 runs to 15 residues. The CDR3 DNA reads TGTGCCAGCAGCGTAATGACACAGGGGAATTCACCCCTCCACTTT. This gives the protein CASSVMTQGNSPLHF.

The chain links TRBV14 to TRBJ2-7; 7 bases align to TRBD2. The germline V gene encodes CDR1 SGHDN and CDR2 FVKESK. The CDR3 extends over 15 amino acids. The J segment lost 2 bases and the V segment lost 2 bases, leaving 6 bases of the junction unmatched. As DNA, the CDR3 is TGTGCCAGCAGCCAACTAGCGGAGCCCGCCTACGAGCAGTACTTC. The encoded protein is CASSQLAEPAYEQYF.

The rearrangement links TRBV21-1 to TRBJ2-7; the table's D call, TRBD2, was not checked against the DNA. TRBV21-1 is an annotated pseudogene. The CDR3 runs to 14 residues. In DNA, the CDR3 is TGTGCCAGCAGCAGAGCGACTAGCGGGAGCGAGCAGTACTTC. This codes for CASSRATSGSEQYF.

As for this clone: Other DNA sequences in the sample encode the same CDR3. The gene calls are TRBV5-1 and TRBJ2-6, with 9 bases matching TRBD1. Germline values: CDR1 SGHRS, CDR2 YFSETQ. The CDR3 runs to 17 residues. The junction had 1 base not matched to a gene; V was cut back by 0 bases and J by 0 bases. The CDR3 DNA follows: TGCGCCAGCAGCTTGGAGGGACAGGGCTCTGGGGCCAACGTCCTGACTTTC. This encodes CASSLEGQGSGANVLTF.

This sequence joins TRBV6-7 and TRBJ2-3; 9 nucleotides line up with TRBD2. TRBV6-7 is an ORF, and what it does is uncertain. V lost 3 bases and J lost 2; bases outside the gene matches: 3. The CDR3 consists of 15 residues. Here the CDR3 reads CASSYGGGVTDTQYF. In DNA form, the CDR3 reads TGTGCCAGCAGTTATGGCGGGGGGGTCACAGATACGCAGTATTTT.

The rearrangement links TRBV30 to TRBJ1-1; D ambiguous. This CDR3 region has 12 residues. The germline CDR1 and CDR2 sequences are GTSNPN and SVGIG (reference sequence). Trimming took off 4 bases at V and 11 bases at J, with 17 bases between the two ends. DNA for the CDR3: TGTGCCTGGACCCCCGGTGGGGTATCGGCTTTCTTT. Protein sequence: CAWTPGGVSAFF. Using reference TRBV30 and TRBJ1-1 for the parts outside the CDR3, the full variable domain is SQTIHQWPATLVQPVGSPLSLECTVEGTSNPNLYWYRQAAGRGLQLLFYSVGIGQISSEVPQNLSASRPQDRQFILSSKKLLLSDSGFYLCAWTPGGVSAFFGQGTRLTVV.

The V call is TRBV7-9, the J call TRBJ2-5; the match to TRBD2 covers 11 bases. The CDR3 sequence is 15 residues long. V shed 10 bases, J shed 5 bases, and the junction held 12 bases outside the gene matches. Germline CDR1 and CDR2: SEHNR and FQNEAQ (reference sequence). The CDR3 DNA reads as TGTGCCACCACACTAGCGGGGGCCTCCAGTGAGACCCAGTACTTC. Translating it yields CATTLAGASSETQYF. The entire variable domain, with the rest obtained from reference TRBV7-9 and TRBJ2-5, is as follows: DTGVSQNPRHKITKRGQNVTFRCDPISEHNRLYWYRQTLGQGPEFLTYFQNEAQLEKSRLLSDRFSAERPKGSFSTLEIQRTEQGDSAMYLCATTLAGASSETQYFGPGTRLLVL.

The rearrangement uses TRBV15 and TRBJ1-1, with D hard to call. V was cut by 0 bases and J by 5 bases, with 7 bases left in between. CDR3 size: 13 residues. Germline values: CDR1 LNHNV, CDR2 YYDKDF (reference sequence). CDR3 residues: CATSRDVGTEAFF. CDR3 sequence (DNA): TGTGCCACCAGCAGAGATGTGGGGACTGAAGCTTTCTTT.

The J gene is TRBJ2-5, the V gene TRBV7-9; D is possibly TRBD1 (6 bases). The CDR3 has 12 residues. Germline loops: CDR1 SEHNR, CDR2 FQNEAQ (reference sequence). V dropped 6 bases and J dropped 5 bases, with 10 bases sitting between them. CDR3 amino acids: CASRYRGETQYF. DNA of the CDR3: TGTGCCAGCAGATATAGGGGGGAGACCCAGTACTTC.

This chain links TRBV6-1 with TRBJ2-3; the match to TRBD1 covers 12 bases. The junction had 15 bases not matched to a gene; V was cut back by 1 base and J by 1 base. The CDR3 has 21 residues. Germline CDR1 MNHNS, CDR2 SASEGT. The CDR3: CASSEDPRDRGRVFGTDTQYF. The CDR3 DNA is TGTGCCAGCAGTGAAGACCCCCGGGACAGGGGGCGCGTATTTGGCACAGATACGCAGTATTTT.

The chain has TRBV30 and TRBJ1-5, with D perhaps matching TRBD1 (5 bases). Germline lookup yields CDR1 GTSNPN and CDR2 SVGIG (reference sequence). This CDR3 contains 17 residues. V lost 2 bases and J 2 bases, leaving 19 bases between the germline ends. CDR3 DNA sequence: TGTGCCTGGAGTCCCAGGGAGAGTAAGAGGGGCAATCAGCCCCAGCATTTT. Its protein product is CAWSPRESKRGNQPQHF.

The chain combines TRBV30 with TRBJ1-2, with 10 positions matching TRBD1. Trimming cost V 3 bases and J 7 bases; bases outside gene matches: 11. Germline CDR1 GTSNPN, CDR2 SVGIG (reference sequence). The CDR3 length is 15 residues. The CDR3 region is CAWSEGTGDTIGYTF. In DNA, the CDR3 is TGTGCCTGGAGCGAAGGGACAGGGGATACTATTGGCTACACCTTC. The full variable domain, in which reference TRBV30 and TRBJ1-2 provide the parts outside the CDR3, is SQTIHQWPATLVQPVGSPLSLECTVEGTSNPNLYWYRQAAGRGLQLLFYSVGIGQISSEVPQNLSASRPQDRQFILSSKKLLLSDSGFYLCAWSEGTGDTIGYTFGSGTRLTVV.

This rearrangement joins TRBV10-3 to TRBJ2-7; 8 bases align to TRBD1. Germline CDR1 ENHRY, CDR2 SYGVKD. This CDR3 comprises 14 residues. The trim removed 2 bases at V and 1 base at J, leaving 1 base unmatched. The CDR3 nucleotides are TGTGCCATCAGTGAGGACAGGGGTTCCTACGAGCAGTACTTC. Translating it yields CAISEDRGSYEQYF.